The clone carrying this T cell receptor beta chain was detected only a few times. Its target is not known. This specimen belongs to a study of T cells in Graves' hyperthyroidism and ophthalmopathy. Whole-study findings and limits: Model-based prediction identified ophthalmopathy a median around seven months prior to its onset. By a 13 V-J model, ophthalmopathy was set apart from stable hyperthyroidism.

In germline, CDR1 is MNHEY, CDR2 SMNVEV (reference sequence). After removal of 3 bases from V and 4 bases from J, the junction contained 5 bases not matched to a gene. The CDR3 length is 15 residues. Amplification of TCR beta CDR3 regions used RNA as the template. The HTBI primer set was used in a first-round RT-PCR of the TCR CDR3. TCRdb redid the calling of the multiplex PCR reads with MiXCR, one entry per CDR3 protein. Counted here are under 400,000 distinct CDR3 sequences, roughly 15% occurring once; the ten biggest clones make up about 21%. This rearrangement joins TRBV27 to TRBJ2-3; TRBD2 matches at 9 bases. The origin of this receptor is a woman aged 55-69 years with Graves' ophthalmopathy. The sample comprised blood. CDR3 region: CASSLGTSRPDTQYF. CDR3 nucleotide sequence: TGTGCCAGCAGTTTGGGGACTAGCAGGCCAGATACGCAGTATTTT.